Listed below are T cell receptor beta chains from one sample, sequenced in a study of cytomegalovirus exposure and HLA in healthy donors. This table comes from immunoSEQ multiplex PCR, and its TCRdb copy is limited to in-frame clones, with some not included. In the table there are around 59,000 clones, 80% of which are singletons. Sequencing was performed on PBMCs. These receptors all stem from a middle-aged woman in good health and CMV-seronegative. Both conserved end residues are part of each CDR3. A D gene is named only where the DNA matches it firmly. The size entry is marked missing in some rows and otherwise reads once, few, many or a size class.

TRBV18	TRBD1	TRBJ1-1	NA	TGTGCCAGCTCACCGGGGCAGGGGGGAGGAACTGAAGCTTTCTTT	CASSPGQGGGTEAFF
TRBV7-8	NA	TRBJ2-7	NA	TGTGCCAGCAGCTTGGGGGGGAGGGACACCTACGAGCAGTACTTC	CASSLGGRDTYEQYF
TRBV6-5	NA	TRBJ1-1	NA	TGTGCCAGCAGTTATTTGCAGGGGAACACTGAAGCTTTCTTT	CASSYLQGNTEAFF
TRBV5-4	TRBD2	TRBJ2-5	NA	TGTGCCAGCAGCCCGCGGGGGGAAGGGAAAGAGACCCAGTACTTC	CASSPRGEGKETQYF
TRBV7-6	TRBD1	TRBJ1-2	few	TGTGCCAGCAGCCGCGGGACAGGGGGCGATGGCTACACCTTC	CASSRGTGGDGYTF
TRBV7-7	TRBD1	TRBJ2-2	NA	TGTGCCAGCAGCCCTGGACAGGGAAAGACCGGGGAGCTGTTTTTT	CASSPGQGKTGELFF
TRBV4-3	TRBD2	TRBJ2-1	NA	TGCGCCAGCAGCCAAGATCTGAACGGGAGGGCCTGGGGTGAGCAGTTCTTC	CASSQDLNGRAWGEQFF
TRBV6-1	NA	TRBJ1-5	NA	TGTGCCAGCAGTCTACCTCGACAGGGCAATCAGCCCCAGCATTTT	CASSLPRQGNQPQHF
TRBV4-3	NA	TRBJ2-4	NA	TGCGCCAGCAGCCAAGATCGGGGGACGGAAGCCAAAAACATTCAGTACTTC	CASSQDRGTEAKNIQYF
TRBV21-1	NA	TRBJ1-1	NA	TGTGCCAGCAGCAATCTAGGAGACACTGAAGCTTTCTTT	CASSNLGDTEAFF
TRBV4-2	TRBD2	TRBJ2-2	NA	TGTGCCAGCAGCCAAGTACCGACTAGCGATAACACCGGGGAGCTGTTTTTT	CASSQVPTSDNTGELFF
TRBV7-8	TRBD2	TRBJ2-7	NA	TGTGCCAGCAGCTTAGCGAGGTCTAGCGGGATGTTGATCTACGAGCAGTACTTC	CASSLARSSGMLIYEQYF
TRBV6-1	TRBD1	TRBJ2-7	NA	TGTGCCAGCAGTGAAGCGGACAGGGGGCCTTCCTACGAGCAGTACTTC	CASSEADRGPSYEQYF
TRBV6-5	TRBD1	TRBJ1-1	few	TGTGCCAGCAGTTCGGGACAGGGACTGAACACTGAAGCTTTCTTT	CASSSGQGLNTEAFF
TRBV29-1	NA	TRBJ1-2	once	TGCAGCGTAAGACAGACGGGGGACTATGGCTACACCTTC	CSVRQTGDYGYTF
TRBV4-3	NA	TRBJ2-7	NA	TGCGCCAGCAGCCTTAACAGGGCGGATCCCTCCTACGAGCAGTACTTC	CASSLNRADPSYEQYF
TRBV29-1	TRBD2	TRBJ2-5	NA	TGCAGCGTTGCCCCGGGACTAGCGGGAGGGCCCTCGGAGACCCAGTACTTC	CSVAPGLAGGPSETQYF
TRBV7-2	TRBD2	TRBJ2-7	NA	TGTGCCAGCAGCTTAGCGCGGGAGTCCTACGAGCAGTACTTC	CASSLARESYEQYF
TRBV9	NA	TRBJ1-5	NA	TGTGCCAGCAGCGTAGGGTCAGGGAGCAATCAGCCCCAGCATTTT	CASSVGSGSNQPQHF
TRBV5-4	TRBD1	TRBJ2-7	NA	TGTGCCAGCAGTTATGGGACAGGAGACTACGAGCAGTACTTC	CASSYGTGDYEQYF
TRBV11-2	TRBD2	TRBJ2-3	NA	TGTGCCAGCAGGGCTAGCGGGAACGGAGCTCCGACGCAGTATTTT	CASRASGNGAPTQYF
TRBV28	NA	TRBJ2-5	NA	TGTGCCAGCAGTTTCTTCCGGGAGTATAGGGAGACCCAGTACTTC	CASSFFREYRETQYF
TRBV6-1	NA	TRBJ2-3	NA	TGTGCCAGCAGTGAAAGGTGGGGCTCAGATACGCAGTATTTT	CASSERWGSDTQYF
TRBV6-5	NA	TRBJ1-3	NA	TGTGCCAGCAGCCCCGACTCGGGCTCTGGAAACACCATATATTTT	CASSPDSGSGNTIYF
TRBV29-1	NA	TRBJ1-2	NA	TGCAGCGTTGACGCAGGTGATGGCTACACCTTC	CSVDAGDGYTF
TRBV19	NA	TRBJ1-1	NA	TGTGCCAGTAGTACCGACCTACGGGGGAACACTGAAGCTTTCTTT	CASSTDLRGNTEAFF
TRBV5-1	NA	TRBJ1-5	NA	TGCGCCAGCAGCTTGGGAGACAGCAACAATCAGCCCCAGCATTTT	CASSLGDSNNQPQHF
TRBV27	NA	TRBJ2-7	NA	TGTGCCAGCAGTTTATGGGGGCCCTCCTACGAGCAGTACTTC	CASSLWGPSYEQYF
TRBV28	TRBD1	TRBJ1-1	NA	TGTGCCAGCAGTCAGGGACAGCCTCTGGCTGAAGCTTTCTTT	CASSQGQPLAEAFF
TRBV4-3	NA	TRBJ1-1	NA	TGCGCCAGCAGCCTGGCCGTCACGAACACTGAAGCTTTCTTT	CASSLAVTNTEAFF
TRBV6-1	NA	TRBJ2-7	NA	TGTGCCAGCAGTAGCCACGAGCAGTACTTC	CASSSHEQYF
TRBV10-2	TRBD1	TRBJ1-5	once	TGCGCCAGCAGTGCCTGGACAGGGGATGGCAATCAGCCCCAGCATTTT	CASSAWTGDGNQPQHF
TRBV7-2	TRBD1	TRBJ1-4	NA	TGTGCCAGCAGCTTACAGGGGACAGGGGGTGAAAAACTGTTTTTT	CASSLQGTGGEKLFF
TRBV28	TRBD2	TRBJ2-3	NA	TGTGCCAGCAGTCTCCACGGACTAGCGGGGGAAACAGATACGCAGTATTTT	CASSLHGLAGETDTQYF
TRBV27	TRBD2	TRBJ2-5	NA	TGTGCCAGCAGCCGCGCCGTCGGAGGACTAGCGGACCAAGAGACCCAGTACTTC	CASSRAVGGLADQETQYF
TRBV14	NA	TRBJ1-2	NA	TGTGCCAGCAGCGGGGATACAGGGCGCCGGCCCTATGGCTACACCTTC	CASSGDTGRRPYGYTF
TRBV6-6	TRBD2	TRBJ2-1	NA	TGTGCCAGCGTGCGAGCGGGAGGGGTTAATGAGCAGTTCTTC	CASVRAGGVNEQFF
TRBV30	TRBD1	TRBJ2-7	NA	TGTGCCTGGAGTCCAGGGACAGGGGACTACGAGCAGTACTTC	CAWSPGTGDYEQYF